The present T cell receptor (beta chain) was sequenced within a study of T-cell reconstitution after alpha-beta-depleted transplantation in children. A library of TCRbeta sequences, prepared with unique molecular identifiers, was generated. TCRdb redid the calling of the PCR reads with MiXCR, one entry per CDR3 protein. This sample carries roughly 790,000 distinct CDR3 sequences, under 20% of them seen once, and the ten largest clones take 5%. In this sample, this clonotype turned up a few times. From germline, CDR1 is SGHAT and CDR2 FQDESV (reference sequence). Trimming cost V 6 bases and J 3 bases, with 25 bases left between them. The CDR3 covers 18 residues.

The input for sequencing was PBMCs, mostly from graft donor cells, taken 360 days after TCRalphabeta/CD19-depleted stem cell transplant. This rearrangement joins TRBV11-1 to TRBJ2-3; no definite D call. This clonotype was obtained from a male patient under 18 who had a stem cell transplant for acute lymphoblastic leukemia, so the T cells may come from the graft donor. CDR3 amino acids: CASSRPPPPATRTDTQYF. Written as DNA, the CDR3 is TGTGCCAGCAGTCGACCCCCCCCTCCGGCTACCAGGACAGATACGCAGTATTTT.